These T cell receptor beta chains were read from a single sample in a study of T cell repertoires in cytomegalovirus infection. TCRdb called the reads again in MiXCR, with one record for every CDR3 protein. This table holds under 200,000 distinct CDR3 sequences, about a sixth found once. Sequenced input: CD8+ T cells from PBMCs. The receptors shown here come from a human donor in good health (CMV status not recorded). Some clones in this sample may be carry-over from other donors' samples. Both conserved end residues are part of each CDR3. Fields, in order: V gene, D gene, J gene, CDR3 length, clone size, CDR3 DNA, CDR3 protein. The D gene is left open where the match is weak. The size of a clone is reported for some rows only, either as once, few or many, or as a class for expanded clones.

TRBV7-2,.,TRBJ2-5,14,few,TGTGCCAGCAGCTTCCGGCAGGGCCAAGAGACCCAGTACTTC,CASSFRQGQETQYF
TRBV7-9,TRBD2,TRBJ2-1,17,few,TGTGCCAGCAGCTCGACAGCCGCTTGGGCTAGCGGTTCTGAGCAGTTCTTC,CASSSTAAWASGSEQFF
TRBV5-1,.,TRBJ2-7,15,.,TGCGCCAGCAGCTTACCTATGGTTGGGTCCCGCGAGCAGTACTTC,CASSLPMVGSREQYF
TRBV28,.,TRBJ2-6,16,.,TGTGCCAGCAGTTTTTCACCGGGCTCTGGGGCCAACGTCCTGACTTTC,CASSFSPGSGANVLTF
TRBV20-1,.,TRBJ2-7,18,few,TGCAGTGCTAGAGATCAAAGCGGGCACCTTCCCACCTTTAGAGAGCAGTACTTC,CSARDQSGHLPTFREQYF
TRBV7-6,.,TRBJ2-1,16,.,TGTGCCAGCAGCTTAGTTCCGGGGGAGCGCTTCGATGAGCAGTTCTTC,CASSLVPGERFDEQFF
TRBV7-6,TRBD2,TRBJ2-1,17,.,TGTGCCAGCAGCTTAGAGGCTAGCGGGGAATACTACAATGAGCAGTTCTTC,CASSLEASGEYYNEQFF
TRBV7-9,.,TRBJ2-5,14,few,TGTGCCAGCAGCTTAGTTGCCCGGCCAGAGACCCAGTACTTC,CASSLVARPETQYF
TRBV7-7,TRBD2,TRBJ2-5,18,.,TGTGCCAGCAGCCCCATACCCCCTTTGCGGGAGGTTGAAGAGACCCAGTACTTC,CASSPIPPLREVEETQYF
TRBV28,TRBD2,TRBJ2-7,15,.,TGTGCCAGCAGCCCTCAGCGGGGTAGCTCCTACGAGCAGTACTTC,CASSPQRGSSYEQYF
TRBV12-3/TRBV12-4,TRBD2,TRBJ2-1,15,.,TGTGCCAGCAGTTTCGGCGGGGGGGCCGGCAATGAGCAGTTCTTC,CASSFGGGAGNEQFF
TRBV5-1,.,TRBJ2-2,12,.,TGCGCCAGCAGCTTGGAAGGTTTGGAGCTGTTTTTT,CASSLEGLELFF
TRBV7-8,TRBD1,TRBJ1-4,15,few,TGTGCCAGCAGCACCTACAGGGGACCTAATGAAAAACTGTTTTTT,CASSTYRGPNEKLFF
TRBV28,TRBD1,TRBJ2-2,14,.,TGTGCCAGCAGTTTTGGACAGGGGTTCGGGGAGCTGTTTTTT,CASSFGQGFGELFF
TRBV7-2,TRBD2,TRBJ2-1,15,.,TGTGCCAGCAGTTATACTAGCGGGAGTCGCAATGAGCAGTTCTTC,CASSYTSGSRNEQFF
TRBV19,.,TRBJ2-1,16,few,TGTGCCAGTAGTATACGGGTCGCCGGCTCCTACAATGAGCAGTTCTTC,CASSIRVAGSYNEQFF
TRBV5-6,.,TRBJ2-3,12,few,TGTGCCAGCAGCTTTTCCCCGGATACGCAGTATTTT,CASSFSPDTQYF
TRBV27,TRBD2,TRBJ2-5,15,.,TGTGCCAGCAACCCCATAGCGGGGGTCCAAGAGACCCAGTACTTC,CASNPIAGVQETQYF
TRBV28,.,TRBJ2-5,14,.,TGTGCCAGCAGTTTGGTCCAGGCACAAGAGACCCAGTACTTC,CASSLVQAQETQYF
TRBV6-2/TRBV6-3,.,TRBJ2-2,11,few,TGTGCCAGCAGTTATGTCGGGGAGCTGTTTTTT,CASSYVGELFF
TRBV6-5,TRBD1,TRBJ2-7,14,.,TGTGCCAGCTCCTACAGGGGAATGGGCTACGAGCAGTACTTC,CASSYRGMGYEQYF
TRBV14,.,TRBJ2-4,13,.,TGTGCCAGCAGCCGACGGGGCGAAAACATTCAGTACTTC,CASSRRGENIQYF
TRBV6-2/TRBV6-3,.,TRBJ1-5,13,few,TGTGCCAGCAGTCCCTCAGGGAATCAGCCCCAGCATTTT,CASSPSGNQPQHF
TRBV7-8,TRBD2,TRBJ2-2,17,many,TGTGCCAGCAGCTTAATCCTAGCGGGATTGAACACCGGGGAGCTGTTTTTT,CASSLILAGLNTGELFF
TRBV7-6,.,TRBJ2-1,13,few,TGTGCCAGCAGCTCCTCCATGACTAACGAGCAGTTCTTC,CASSSSMTNEQFF
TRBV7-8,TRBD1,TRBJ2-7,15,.,TGTGCCAGCAGCCCTAGGGGGACAGGGTCCTACGAGCAGTACTTC,CASSPRGTGSYEQYF
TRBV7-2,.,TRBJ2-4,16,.,TGTGCCAGCAGCTTAGCGGTCACAGGGAGTCGGAACAGTCAGTACTTC,CASSLAVTGSRNSQYF
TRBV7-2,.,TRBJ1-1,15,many,TGTGCCAGCAGCTTGGACCGAAATCGGGGGACTGAAGCTTTCTTT,CASSLDRNRGTEAFF
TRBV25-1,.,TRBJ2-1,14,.,TGTGCCAGCAGTGAATATCGCGTATTCGATGAGCAGTTCTTC,CASSEYRVFDEQFF
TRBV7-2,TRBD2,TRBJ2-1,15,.,TGTGCCAGCAGCCCCTGGGTCGGGAGGCCCGATGAGCAGTTCTTC,CASSPWVGRPDEQFF
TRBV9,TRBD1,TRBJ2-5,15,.,TGTGCCAGCAGCGTAGGGGACAGTCAGGGAGAGACCCAGTACTTC,CASSVGDSQGETQYF
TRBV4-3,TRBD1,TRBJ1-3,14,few,TGCGCCAGCAGCCAAGCGACAGGGTGGAGCACCATATATTTT,CASSQATGWSTIYF
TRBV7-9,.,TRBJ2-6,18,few,TGTGCCAGCAGCTTAGCCGGCAGAAAAGGCTCTGGGGCCAACGTCCTGACTTTC,CASSLAGRKGSGANVLTF
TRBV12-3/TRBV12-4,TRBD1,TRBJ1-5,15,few,TGTGCCAGCAGCCGAGACAGGGGGTTGGCTCAGCCCCAGCATTTT,CASSRDRGLAQPQHF
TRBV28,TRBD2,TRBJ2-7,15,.,TGTGCCAGCAGTTCGACGACTAGCGGATACTACGAGCAGTACTTC,CASSSTTSGYYEQYF
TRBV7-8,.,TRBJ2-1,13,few,TGTGCCAGCAGCTTAGCGGTGGCGGTTGAGCAGTTCTTC,CASSLAVAVEQFF
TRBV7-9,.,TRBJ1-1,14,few,TGTGCCAGCAGCTTAGTTGGGGGGAACACTGAAGCTTTCTTT,CASSLVGGNTEAFF
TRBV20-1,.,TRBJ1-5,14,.,TGCAGTGCTTTAGACAGCGATAGCAATCAGCCCCAGCATTTT,CSALDSDSNQPQHF